The T cell receptor (beta chain) under discussion was sequenced for a study of memory CD4+ T cells and cytomegalovirus serostatus. Points from the study as a whole: Each of approximately 73 CMV-associated TCRbeta sequences occurred in one to five individuals.

Single viable CD3+CD4+CD8-CD45RO+ cells were sorted as the memory CD4+ T cells. Sequencing was performed with immunoSEQ multiplex PCR; in TCRdb, only in-frame clones are kept and a portion is missing. Of approximately 53,000 clones listed, about 78% are singletons. The table lists this clone with a count of one. Its matching antigen is unknown. CDR1 and CDR2 (germline): MDHEN, SYDVKM. V lost 6 bases to trimming and J lost 7 bases, with 19 bases between them. This CDR3 has 15 residues. This TCR derives from an adult in good health and CMV-seronegative. The chain combines TRBV28 with TRBJ2-1, with D perhaps TRBD2 (5 bases). Sequenced input: memory CD4+ T cells from blood. For the CDR3, the DNA is TGTGCCAGCAGCTCCGCGACGAGGGTTGGGAATGAGCAGTTCTTC. Residues: CASSSATRVGNEQFF.